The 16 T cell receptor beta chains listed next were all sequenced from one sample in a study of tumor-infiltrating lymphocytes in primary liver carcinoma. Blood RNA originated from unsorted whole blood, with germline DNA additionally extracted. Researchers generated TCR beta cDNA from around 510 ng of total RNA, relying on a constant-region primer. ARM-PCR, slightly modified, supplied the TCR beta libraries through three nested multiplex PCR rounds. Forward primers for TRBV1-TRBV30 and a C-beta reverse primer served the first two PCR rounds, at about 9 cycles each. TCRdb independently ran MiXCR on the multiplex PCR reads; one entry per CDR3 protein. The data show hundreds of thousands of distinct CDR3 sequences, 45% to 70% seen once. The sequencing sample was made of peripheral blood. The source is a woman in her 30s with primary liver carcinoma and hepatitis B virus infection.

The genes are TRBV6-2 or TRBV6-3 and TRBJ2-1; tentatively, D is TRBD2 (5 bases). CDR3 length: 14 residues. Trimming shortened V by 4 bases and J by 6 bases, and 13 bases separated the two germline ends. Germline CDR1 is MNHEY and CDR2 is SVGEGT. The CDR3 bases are TGTGCCAGCAGTTCCACGGTACGGGGCAATGAGCAGTTCTTC. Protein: CASSSTVRGNEQFF.

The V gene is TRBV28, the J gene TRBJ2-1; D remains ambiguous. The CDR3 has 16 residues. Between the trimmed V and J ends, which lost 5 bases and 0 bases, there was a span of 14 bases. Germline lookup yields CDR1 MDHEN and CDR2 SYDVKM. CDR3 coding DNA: TGTGCCAGCAGTGGCCTTTTACCGAGCTCCTACAATGAGCAGTTCTTC. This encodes CASSGLLPSSYNEQFF.

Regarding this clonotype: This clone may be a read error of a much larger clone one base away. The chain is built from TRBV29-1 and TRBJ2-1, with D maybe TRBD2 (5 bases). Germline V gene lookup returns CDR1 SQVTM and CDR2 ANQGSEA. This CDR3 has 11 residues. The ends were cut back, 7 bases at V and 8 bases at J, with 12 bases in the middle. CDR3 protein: CSAGGSYEQFF. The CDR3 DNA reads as TGCAGCGCAGGAGGAAGTTATGAGCAGTTCTTC.

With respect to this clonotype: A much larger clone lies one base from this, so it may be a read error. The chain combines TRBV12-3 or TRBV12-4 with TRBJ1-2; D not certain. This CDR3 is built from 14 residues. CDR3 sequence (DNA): TGTGTCAGCAGTTTACACAAGGCTAACTATGGCTACACCTTC. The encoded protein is CVSSLHKANYGYTF.

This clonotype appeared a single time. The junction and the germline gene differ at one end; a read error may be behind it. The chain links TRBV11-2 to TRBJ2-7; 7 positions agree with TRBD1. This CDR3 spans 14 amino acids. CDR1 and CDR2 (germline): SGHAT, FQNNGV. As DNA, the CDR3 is TGTGCCGGCAGACAGGGAGCAAGCTCCTACGAGCAGTACTTC. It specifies CAGRQGASSYEQYF.

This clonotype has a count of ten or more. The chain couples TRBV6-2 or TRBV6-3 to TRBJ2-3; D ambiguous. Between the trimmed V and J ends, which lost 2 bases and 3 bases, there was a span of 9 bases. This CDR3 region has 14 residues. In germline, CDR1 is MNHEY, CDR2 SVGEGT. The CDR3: CASSYPRKTDTQYF. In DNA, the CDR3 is TGTGCCAGCAGTTACCCTAGGAAGACAGATACGCAGTATTTT.

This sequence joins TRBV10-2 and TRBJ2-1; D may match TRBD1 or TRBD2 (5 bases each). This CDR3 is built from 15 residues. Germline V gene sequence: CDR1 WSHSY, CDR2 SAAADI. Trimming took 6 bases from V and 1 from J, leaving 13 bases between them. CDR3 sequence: CASRNPGTSYNEQFF. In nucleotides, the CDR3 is TGCGCCAGCAGGAACCCGGGGACGTCCTACAATGAGCAGTTCTTC.

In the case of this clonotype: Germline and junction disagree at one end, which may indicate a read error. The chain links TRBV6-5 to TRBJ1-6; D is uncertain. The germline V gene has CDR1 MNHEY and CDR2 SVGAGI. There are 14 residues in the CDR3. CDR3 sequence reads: CASSYLNMNSPFHF. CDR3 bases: TGTGCCAGCAGTTACCTGAACATGAATTCACCCTTCCACTTT.

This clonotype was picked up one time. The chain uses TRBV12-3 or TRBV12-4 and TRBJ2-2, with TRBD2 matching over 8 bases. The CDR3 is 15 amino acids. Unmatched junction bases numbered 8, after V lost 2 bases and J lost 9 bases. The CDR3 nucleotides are TGTGCCAGCAGTTTATCGGGGGGGCGAACCAGGGAGCTGTTTTTT. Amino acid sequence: CASSLSGGRTRELFF.

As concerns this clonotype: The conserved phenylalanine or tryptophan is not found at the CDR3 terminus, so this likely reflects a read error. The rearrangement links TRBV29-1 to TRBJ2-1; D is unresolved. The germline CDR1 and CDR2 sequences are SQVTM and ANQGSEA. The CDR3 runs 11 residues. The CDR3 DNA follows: TGCGGCGAGAAGGAGCACAATGAGCAGTTCTCC. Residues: CGEKEHNEQFS.

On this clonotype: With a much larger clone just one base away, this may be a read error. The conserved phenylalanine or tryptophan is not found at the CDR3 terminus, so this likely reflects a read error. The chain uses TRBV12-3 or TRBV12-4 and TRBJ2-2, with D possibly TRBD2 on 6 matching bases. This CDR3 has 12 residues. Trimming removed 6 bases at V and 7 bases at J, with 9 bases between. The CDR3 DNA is TGTGCCAGCAGGCGGACTATCGGGGAGCTGTTTTAT. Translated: CASRRTIGELFY.

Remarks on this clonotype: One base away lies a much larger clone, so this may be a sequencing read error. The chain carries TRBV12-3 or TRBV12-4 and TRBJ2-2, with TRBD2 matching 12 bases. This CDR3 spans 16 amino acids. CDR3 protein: CASSRRLAGVTGELCF. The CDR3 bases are TGTGCCAGCAGTCGTCGACTAGCGGGAGTTACCGGGGAGCTGTGTTTT.

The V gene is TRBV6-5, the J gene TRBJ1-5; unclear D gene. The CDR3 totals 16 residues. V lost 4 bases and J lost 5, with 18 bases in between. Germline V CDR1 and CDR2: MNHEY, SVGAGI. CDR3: CASSSLRHDGDQPQHF. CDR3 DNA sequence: TGTGCCAGCAGTTCCCTTCGACACGACGGGGATCAGCCCCAGCATTTT.

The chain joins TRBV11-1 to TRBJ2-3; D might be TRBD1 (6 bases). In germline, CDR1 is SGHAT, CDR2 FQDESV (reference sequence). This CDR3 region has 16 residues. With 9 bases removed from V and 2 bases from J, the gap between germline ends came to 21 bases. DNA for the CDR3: TGTGCCAGTACCGGAGAACGGACAGCGTACACAGATACGCAGTATTTT. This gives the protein CASTGERTAYTDTQYF. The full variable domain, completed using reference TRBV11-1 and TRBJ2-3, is EAEVAQSPRYKITEKSQAVAFWCDPISGHATLYWYRQILGQGPELLVQFQDESVVDDSQLPKDRFSAERLKGVDSTLKIQPAELGDSAMYLCASTGERTAYTDTQYFGPGTRLTVL.

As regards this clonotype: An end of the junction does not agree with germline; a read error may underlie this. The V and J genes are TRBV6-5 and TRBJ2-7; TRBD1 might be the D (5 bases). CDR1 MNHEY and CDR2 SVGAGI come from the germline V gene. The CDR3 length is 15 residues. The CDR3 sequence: CASSCNDSSSYEQYF. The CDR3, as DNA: TGTGCCAGCAGTTGCAATGACAGCAGCTCCTACGAGCAATACTTC.

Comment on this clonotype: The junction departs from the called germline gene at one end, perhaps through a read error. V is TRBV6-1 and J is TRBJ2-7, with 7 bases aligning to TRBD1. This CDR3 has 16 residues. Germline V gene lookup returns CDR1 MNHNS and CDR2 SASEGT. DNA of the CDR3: TGTGCCAGCACCGAAGGTGGGACAGTAGTGAACTACGGGCAGTACTTC. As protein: CASTEGGTVVNYGQYF.